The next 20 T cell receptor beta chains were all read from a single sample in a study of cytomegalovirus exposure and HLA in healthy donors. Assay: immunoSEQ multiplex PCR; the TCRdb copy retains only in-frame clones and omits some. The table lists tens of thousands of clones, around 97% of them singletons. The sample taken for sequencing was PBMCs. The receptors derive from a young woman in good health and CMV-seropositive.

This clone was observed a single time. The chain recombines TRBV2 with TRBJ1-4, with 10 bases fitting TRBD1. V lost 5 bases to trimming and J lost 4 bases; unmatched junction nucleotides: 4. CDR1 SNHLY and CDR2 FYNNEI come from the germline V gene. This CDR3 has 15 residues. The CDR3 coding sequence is TGTGCCAGCAGTCTCGACAGGGGGCTTAATGAAAAACTGTTTTTT. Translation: CASSLDRGLNEKLFF.

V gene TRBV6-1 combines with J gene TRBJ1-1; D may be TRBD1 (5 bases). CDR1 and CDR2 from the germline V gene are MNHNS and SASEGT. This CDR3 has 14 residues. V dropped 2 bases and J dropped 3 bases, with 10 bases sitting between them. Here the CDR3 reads CASSEWRGDTEAFF. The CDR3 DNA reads TGTGCCAGCAGTGAATGGAGGGGCGACACTGAAGCTTTCTTT.

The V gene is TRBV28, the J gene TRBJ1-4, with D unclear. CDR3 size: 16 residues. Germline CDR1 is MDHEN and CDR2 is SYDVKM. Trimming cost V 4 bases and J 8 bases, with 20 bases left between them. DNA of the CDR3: TGTGCCAGCAGTTCCCGCGCCCGAACTATAAAGGAAAAACTGTTTTTT. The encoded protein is CASSSRARTIKEKLFF.

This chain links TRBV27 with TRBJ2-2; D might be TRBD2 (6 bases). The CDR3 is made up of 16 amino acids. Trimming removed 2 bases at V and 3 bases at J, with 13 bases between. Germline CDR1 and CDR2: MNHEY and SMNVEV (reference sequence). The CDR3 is CASSLVRGGDTGELFF. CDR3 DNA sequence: TGTGCCAGCAGTTTAGTTAGGGGAGGTGACACCGGGGAGCTGTTTTTT.

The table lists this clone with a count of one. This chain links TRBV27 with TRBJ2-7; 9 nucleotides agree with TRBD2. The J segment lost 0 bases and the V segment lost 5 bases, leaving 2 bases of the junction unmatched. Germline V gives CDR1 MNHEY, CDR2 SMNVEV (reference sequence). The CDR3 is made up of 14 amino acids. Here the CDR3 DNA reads TGTGCCAGCAGTAGCGGGAGGTCCTCCTACGAGCAGTACTTC. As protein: CASSSGRSSYEQYF.

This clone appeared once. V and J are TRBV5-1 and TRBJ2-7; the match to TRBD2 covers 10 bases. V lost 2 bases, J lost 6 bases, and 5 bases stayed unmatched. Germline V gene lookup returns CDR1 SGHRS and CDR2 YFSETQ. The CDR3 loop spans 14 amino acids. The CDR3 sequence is CASSLTSGTGEQYF. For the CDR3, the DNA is TGCGCCAGCAGCTTAACTAGCGGGACGGGCGAGCAGTACTTC. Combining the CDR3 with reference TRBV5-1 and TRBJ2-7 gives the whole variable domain KAGVTQTPRYLIKTRGQQVTLSCSPISGHRSVSWYQQTPGQGLQFLFEYFSETQRNKGNFPGRFSGRQFSNSRSEMNVSTLELGDSALYLCASSLTSGTGEQYFGPGTRLTVT.

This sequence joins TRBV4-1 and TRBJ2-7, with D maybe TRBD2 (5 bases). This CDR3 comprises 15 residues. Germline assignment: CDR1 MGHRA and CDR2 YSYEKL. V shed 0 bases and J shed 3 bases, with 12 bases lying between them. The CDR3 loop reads CASSQDLSRGYEQYF. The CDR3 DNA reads TGCGCCAGCAGCCAAGATCTGTCACGGGGCTACGAGCAGTACTTC.

The CDR3 DNA is TGTGCCAGCAGGCCCGTAGGGACAGGGATCCACGAGCAGTACTTC. Translation gives CASRPVGTGIHEQYF. V and J are TRBV6-5 and TRBJ2-7, with 9 bases lining up with TRBD1. Germline V gives CDR1 MNHEY, CDR2 SVGAGI. The V gene end was trimmed by 6 bases and the J gene end by 5 bases; junction bases not matched to a gene: 11. This CDR3 spans 15 amino acids.

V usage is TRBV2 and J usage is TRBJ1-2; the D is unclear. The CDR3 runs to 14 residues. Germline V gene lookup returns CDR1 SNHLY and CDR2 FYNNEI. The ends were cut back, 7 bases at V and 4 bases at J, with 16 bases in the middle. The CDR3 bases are TGTGCCAGCACTCAGACTCCCCTGGGCTATGGCTACACCTTC. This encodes CASTQTPLGYGYTF.

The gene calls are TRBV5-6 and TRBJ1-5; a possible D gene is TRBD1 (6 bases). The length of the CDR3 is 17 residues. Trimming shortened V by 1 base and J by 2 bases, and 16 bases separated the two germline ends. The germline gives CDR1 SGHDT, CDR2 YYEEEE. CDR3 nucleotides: TGTGCCAGCAGCTTGTTTAGTGCTGGGGGCGGCAATCAGCCCCAGCATTTT. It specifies CASSLFSAGGGNQPQHF.

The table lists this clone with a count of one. CDR3 in DNA: TGTGCCAGCAGTCCCTCATTGGAGGAAGATGAAAAACTGTTTTTT. It is translated as CASSPSLEEDEKLFF. The chain combines TRBV28 with TRBJ1-4, with no clear D. There are 15 residues in the CDR3. Trimming pared 5 bases from V and 6 bases from J, leaving 16 bases between. The germline CDR1 and CDR2 sequences are MDHEN and SYDVKM.

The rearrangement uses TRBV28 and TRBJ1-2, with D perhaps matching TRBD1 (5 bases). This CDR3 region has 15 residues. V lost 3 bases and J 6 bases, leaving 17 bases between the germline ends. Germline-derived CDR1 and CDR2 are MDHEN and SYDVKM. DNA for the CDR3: TGTGCCAGCAGTTTTAGGGGCAGGTCTGCGGATGGCTACACCTTC. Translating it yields CASSFRGRSADGYTF.

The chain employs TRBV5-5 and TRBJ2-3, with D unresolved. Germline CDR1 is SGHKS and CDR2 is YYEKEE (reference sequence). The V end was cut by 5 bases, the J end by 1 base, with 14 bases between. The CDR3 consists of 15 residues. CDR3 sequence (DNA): TGTGCCAGCAGTGAGGCGGTCTGGGGCACAGATACGCAGTATTTT. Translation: CASSEAVWGTDTQYF.

CDR3 region: CASSRDSMNTEAFF. The CDR3 DNA reads TGTGCCAGCAGCCGGGACAGCATGAACACTGAAGCTTTCTTT. The chain uses TRBV7-3 and TRBJ1-1; 7 positions agree with TRBD1. The germline V gene encodes CDR1 SGHTA and CDR2 FQGTGA. After removal of 5 bases from V and 0 bases from J, the junction contained 3 bases not matched to a gene. The CDR3 loop spans 14 amino acids.

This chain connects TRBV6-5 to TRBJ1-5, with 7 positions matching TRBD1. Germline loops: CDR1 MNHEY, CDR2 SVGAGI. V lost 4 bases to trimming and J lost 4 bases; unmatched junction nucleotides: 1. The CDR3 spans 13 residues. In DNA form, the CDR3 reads TGTGCCAGCAGTTGGGACAGAAATCAGCCCCAGCATTTT. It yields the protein CASSWDRNQPQHF.

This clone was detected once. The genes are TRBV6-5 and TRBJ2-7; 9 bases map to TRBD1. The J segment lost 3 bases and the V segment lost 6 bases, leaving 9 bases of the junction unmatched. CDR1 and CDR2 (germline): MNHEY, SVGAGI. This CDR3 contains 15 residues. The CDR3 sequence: CASRESPGQGYEQYF. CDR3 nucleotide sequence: TGTGCCAGCAGGGAGAGTCCGGGACAGGGCTACGAGCAGTACTTC.

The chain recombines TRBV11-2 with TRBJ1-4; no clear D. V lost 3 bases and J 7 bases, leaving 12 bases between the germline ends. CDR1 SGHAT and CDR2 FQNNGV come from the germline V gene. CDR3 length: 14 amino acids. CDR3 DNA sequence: TGTGCCAGCAGCTTTACTGAGGGTATTGAAAAACTGTTTTTT. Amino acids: CASSFTEGIEKLFF.

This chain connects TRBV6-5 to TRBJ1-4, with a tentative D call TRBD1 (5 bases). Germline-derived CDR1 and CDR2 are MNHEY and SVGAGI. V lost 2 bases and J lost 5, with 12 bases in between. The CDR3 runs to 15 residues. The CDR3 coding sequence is TGTGCCAGCAGTTACCGGCGGGGGGGAAATGAAAAACTGTTTTTT. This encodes CASSYRRGGNEKLFF.

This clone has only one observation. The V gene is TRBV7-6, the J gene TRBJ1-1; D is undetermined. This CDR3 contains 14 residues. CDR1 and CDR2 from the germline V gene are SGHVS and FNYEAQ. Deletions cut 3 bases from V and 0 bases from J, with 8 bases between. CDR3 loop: CASSLAGMNTEAFF. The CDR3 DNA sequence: TGTGCCAGCAGCTTGGCGGGAATGAACACTGAAGCTTTCTTT.

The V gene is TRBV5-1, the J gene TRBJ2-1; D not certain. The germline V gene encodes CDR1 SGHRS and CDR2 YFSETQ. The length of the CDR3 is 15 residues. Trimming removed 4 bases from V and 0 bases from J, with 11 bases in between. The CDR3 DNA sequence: TGCGCCAGCAGCCAGGTTACAAGCTCCTACAATGAGCAGTTCTTC. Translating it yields CASSQVTSSYNEQFF.